Following are 15 T cell receptor beta chains from one sample sequenced in a study of glioma-infiltrating T cells after dendritic cell vaccination. Assay: immunoSEQ multiplex PCR; the TCRdb copy retains only in-frame clones and omits some. Of 95,000 or so clones in the sample, 85% were seen once. The sequences come from blood, collected before dendritic cell vaccination. These receptors originate from a human donor with glioblastoma.

Only one count was recorded for this clone. This rearrangement joins TRBV18 to TRBJ2-3; D may be TRBD2 (5 bases). Germline CDR1 is KGHSH and CDR2 is LQKENI. The CDR3 has 18 amino acids. Trimming shortened V by 5 bases and J by 5 bases, and 26 bases separated the two germline ends. CDR3 region: CASSSTGQTKRVEDTQYF. CDR3 sequence (DNA): TGTGCCAGCTCATCCACTGGCCAGACAAAGAGGGTGGAAGATACGCAGTATTTT.

This chain uses TRBV25-1 with TRBJ2-2; a possible D gene is TRBD1 (6 bases). Trimming took 5 bases from V and 4 from J, leaving 23 bases between them. This CDR3 has 18 amino acids. Germline V gene lookup returns CDR1 MGHDK and CDR2 SYGVNS. CDR3 sequence (DNA): TGTGCCAGCAGTCAACTACAGGGTACAGGCATCAGCACCGGGGAGCTGTTTTTT. Translated: CASSQLQGTGISTGELFF.

The CDR3, as DNA: TGCGCCAGCAGCAGGGACACCAGTAGCACAGATACGCAGTATTTT. Translated, it gives CASSRDTSSTDTQYF. The J gene is TRBJ2-3, the V gene TRBV5-1, with D maybe TRBD1 (6 bases). With 4 bases removed from V and 0 bases from J, the gap between germline ends came to 12 bases. The CDR3 contains 15 residues. Germline V CDR1 and CDR2: SGHRS, YFSETQ.

V and J are TRBV5-1 and TRBJ2-2, with D maybe TRBD1 (6 bases). Germline loops: CDR1 SGHRS, CDR2 YFSETQ. With 5 bases removed from V and 5 bases from J, the gap between germline ends came to 19 bases. The CDR3 extends over 16 amino acids. CDR3 in amino acids: CASRSPPGAATGELFF. CDR3 coding DNA: TGCGCCAGCAGATCCCCACCAGGGGCGGCGACCGGGGAGCTGTTTTTT.

This clone was recorded once. The gene calls are TRBV7-6 and TRBJ1-3, with a tentative D call TRBD1 (5 bases). Germline V lookup: CDR1 SGHVS, CDR2 FNYEAQ. This CDR3 contains 17 residues. With 1 base removed from V and 0 bases from J, the gap between germline ends came to 13 bases. The CDR3 DNA is TGTGCCAGCAGCTTAGGACAGAGACCAAGCTCTGGAAACACCATATATTTT. Translating gives CASSLGQRPSSGNTIYF. The full variable domain, completed using reference TRBV7-6 and TRBJ1-3, is GAGVSQSPRYKVTKRGQDVALRCDPISGHVSLYWYRQALGQGPEFLTYFNYEAQQDKSGLPNDRFSAERPEGSISTLTIQRTEQRDSAMYRCASSLGQRPSSGNTIYFGEGSWLTVV.

The J gene is TRBJ2-7, the V gene TRBV6-1; 14 positions agree with TRBD2. CDR3 size: 17 residues. Germline V gene lookup returns CDR1 MNHNS and CDR2 SASEGT. Unmatched junction bases numbered 4, after V lost 3 bases and J lost 0 bases. CDR3 nucleotide sequence: TGTGCCAGCAGTGAGGGACTAGCGGGGGCGAACTCCTACGAGCAGTACTTC. This sequence encodes CASSEGLAGANSYEQYF.

In this sample, this clone turned up once. The rearrangement uses TRBV5-1 and TRBJ1-1; 8 positions match TRBD1. This CDR3 region has 16 residues. Trimming at V came to 8 bases and at J to 0 bases, leaving 12 bases not matched to a gene. The germline CDR1 and CDR2 sequences are SGHRS and YFSETQ. Here the CDR3 reads CASTPGQAYMNTEAFF. The CDR3, as DNA: TGCGCCAGTACGCCGGGACAGGCATACATGAACACTGAAGCTTTCTTT.

This sequence joins TRBV29-1 and TRBJ1-1; 8 nucleotides line up with TRBD1. This CDR3 spans 14 amino acids. Germline loops: CDR1 SQVTM, CDR2 ANQGSEA. The J segment lost 0 bases and the V segment lost 3 bases, leaving 3 bases of the junction unmatched. The CDR3 sequence is CSVDEGQVNTEAFF. The CDR3 DNA is TGCAGCGTTGATGAGGGACAGGTGAACACTGAAGCTTTCTTT.

This chain links TRBV7-9 with TRBJ2-2; D unresolved. CDR1 and CDR2 from the germline V gene are SEHNR and FQNEAQ (reference sequence). V was shortened by 5 bases and J by 6 bases, with 13 bases between the two germline ends. This CDR3 contains 14 residues. For the CDR3, the DNA is TGTGCCAGCAGCCAAAGAGCACGTTCCGGGGAGCTGTTTTTT. Translated: CASSQRARSGELFF.

The chain combines TRBV7-3 with TRBJ2-1; perhaps TRBD2 as D (5 bases). The CDR3 spans 14 residues. Germline V gene sequence: CDR1 SGHTA, CDR2 FQGTGA. Deletions cut 0 bases from V and 6 bases from J, with 9 bases between. CDR3 coding DNA: TGTGCCAGCAGCTTAACGTCGGGGAGCAATGAGCAGTTCTTC. Amino acids: CASSLTSGSNEQFF.

This chain's CDR3 is CASSQGSRVAGELFF. The DNA for the CDR3 is TGTGCCAGCAGCCAGGGGTCGCGGGTCGCCGGGGAGCTGTTTTTT. The chain carries TRBV11-3 and TRBJ2-2; perhaps TRBD1 as D (6 bases). The CDR3 has 15 residues. Germline values: CDR1 SGHNT, CDR2 YENEEA. Trimming pared 5 bases from V and 6 bases from J, leaving 16 bases between.

This chain connects TRBV20-1 to TRBJ2-7; D call uncertain. CDR3 length equals 10 residues. V was shortened by 3 bases and J by 4 bases, with 4 bases between the two germline ends. CDR1 is DFQATT and CDR2 is SNEGSKA in the germline V gene (reference sequence). The DNA for the CDR3 is TGCAGTGCTAGCCCTTACGAGCAGTACTTC. Its protein is CSASPYEQYF.

J is TRBJ2-7 and V is TRBV18; a weak D match, TRBD1 (5 bases). The ends were cut back, 0 bases at V and 5 bases at J, with 8 bases in the middle. The CDR3 has 13 residues. The germline V gene encodes CDR1 KGHSH and CDR2 LQKENI. The CDR3 nucleotides read TGTGCCAGCTCACCACCGGCAGGGAACGAGCAGTACTTC. Its translation: CASSPPAGNEQYF.

The J gene is TRBJ2-7, the V gene TRBV7-9; TRBD2 might be the D (6 bases). V lost 2 bases and J lost 7, with 15 bases in between. The germline CDR1 and CDR2 sequences are SEHNR and FQNEAQ (reference sequence). The length of the CDR3 is 14 residues. The CDR3 loop is CASSLTDAGGEQYF. CDR3 in DNA: TGTGCCAGCAGCTTAACCGATGCTGGAGGGGAGCAGTACTTC.

The J gene is TRBJ2-3, the V gene TRBV27, with D possibly being TRBD1 (5 bases). The germline V gene encodes CDR1 MNHEY and CDR2 SMNVEV (reference sequence). The CDR3 extends over 16 amino acids. With 2 bases removed from V and 1 base from J, the gap between germline ends came to 13 bases. The CDR3 bases are TGTGCCAGCAGTTTAAATCAGGGATGGGGCACAGATACGCAGTATTTT. Translating it yields CASSLNQGWGTDTQYF.